Included here is one TCR beta chain sequence, with context. Its antigen remains unidentified. The sample belongs to a study of T cells in Graves' hyperthyroidism and ophthalmopathy. Germline CDR1 reads SGHTA; CDR2 reads FQGNSA. The V and J ends lost 0 bases and 14 bases respectively, with 23 bases between them. CDR3 size: 16 residues. Study results and caveats: Within blood appeared most thyroid clonotypes that had expanded above 0.001. Ophthalmopathy and stable hyperthyroidism were told apart by a 13 V-J model.

RNA transcripts yielded amplified TCR beta CDR3 regions. A set of HTBI primers served as the primers for a first-round RT-PCR of the TCR CDR3. Using its own MiXCR run on the multiplex PCR reads, TCRdb lists one record per CDR3 protein. The sample has a few hundred thousand distinct CDR3 sequences; 40% to 55% are singletons. Input material: peripheral blood or thyroid tissue (not recorded which). The receptor comes from a woman under 30 with Graves' hyperthyroidism. The genes are TRBV7-2 and TRBJ1-5, with no clear D. The CDR3 sequence: CASSLAVRAGGPYEHF. CDR3 bases: TGTGCCAGCAGCTTAGCGGTTAGAGCGGGAGGGCCCTACGAGCATTTT.